These 8 T cell receptor beta chains came from one sample sequenced in a study of T cell responses to AZD1222 COVID-19 vaccine. Sequencing was performed with immunoSEQ multiplex PCR; in TCRdb, only in-frame clones are kept and a portion is missing. The table includes about 94,000 clones, 75% to 90% detected once. The source was peripheral blood, collected 28 days after the second AZD1222 dose. All receptors derive from an adult who received the AZD1222 COVID-19 vaccine.

The chain carries TRBV29-1 and TRBJ1-2, with D hard to call. There are 12 residues in the CDR3. Germline CDR1 SQVTM, CDR2 ANQGSEA. V shed 4 bases and J shed 2 bases, with 8 bases lying between them. This chain's CDR3 is CSVASQNYGYTF. CDR3 coding DNA: TGCAGCGTTGCCTCCCAGAACTATGGCTACACCTTC.

V is TRBV6-5 and J is TRBJ1-2; D may be TRBD1 (5 bases). The length of the CDR3 is 16 residues. Trimming cost V 4 bases and J 0 bases, with 15 bases left between them. In germline, CDR1 is MNHEY, CDR2 SVGAGI. CDR3 sequence (DNA): TGTGCCAGCAGTTTCGCCGGGACCGAAACTAACTATGGCTACACCTTC. This codes for CASSFAGTETNYGYTF.

The chain couples TRBV7-8 to TRBJ2-7, with TRBD1 matching 8 bases. Germline CDR1 is SGHVS and CDR2 is FQNEAQ. This CDR3 region has 13 residues. Trimming removed 5 bases from V and 1 base from J; junction bases left unmatched: 1. CDR3 residues: CASSRDRSYEQYF. The CDR3 nucleotides are TGTGCCAGCAGCCGGGACAGGTCCTACGAGCAGTACTTC.

CDR3 sequence: CASSPSGLAGPGTQYF. CDR3 sequence (DNA): TGTGCCAGCAGCCCCTCGGGACTAGCGGGACCAGGTACGCAGTATTTT. The chain couples TRBV9 to TRBJ2-3; the match to TRBD2 covers 13 bases. From germline, CDR1 is SGDLS and CDR2 YYNGEE. The junction had 10 bases not matched to a gene; V was cut back by 4 bases and J by 8 bases. This CDR3 has 16 amino acids.

V gene TRBV15 combines with J gene TRBJ1-5, with 7 bases matching TRBD1. The length of the CDR3 is 17 residues. Germline V CDR1 and CDR2: LNHNV, YYDKDF (reference sequence). Trimming removed 1 base from V and 7 bases from J; junction bases left unmatched: 13. CDR3 coding DNA: TGTGCCACCAGCAGAGGTCGGGCAGGGGGAACGGAACAGCCCCAGCATTTT. Translation gives CATSRGRAGGTEQPQHF.

This chain joins TRBV6-1 and TRBJ1-2; TRBD1 aligns across 7 bases. CDR3 length: 15 residues. The V and J ends lost 1 base and 4 bases, in that order; junction bases with no gene match: 6. Germline lookup yields CDR1 MNHNS and CDR2 SASEGT. CDR3 amino acids: CASSEGVRGGYGYTF. The DNA of the CDR3 is TGTGCCAGCAGTGAAGGGGTCAGGGGGGGCTATGGCTACACCTTC.

The count of this clone is one. Written as DNA, the CDR3 is TGTGCCAGCCGGGTCACGAGCGGAGACAATGAGCAGTTCTTC. Translated, it gives CASRVTSGDNEQFF. V is TRBV5-4 and J is TRBJ2-1, with D possibly TRBD2 on 5 matching bases. The CDR3 spans 14 residues. Per germline, CDR1 SGHNT and CDR2 YYREEE (reference sequence). The V and J ends lost 7 bases and 5 bases respectively, with 16 bases between them.

V usage is TRBV18 and J usage is TRBJ2-3; the D gene is possibly TRBD2 (6 bases). Germline V CDR1 and CDR2: KGHSH, LQKENI. The CDR3 loop spans 14 amino acids. The V end lost 2 bases, the J end lost 6 bases, and 12 bases lay between the germline ends. For the CDR3, the DNA is TGTGCCAGCTCACCAAGGTCAGGAGGGGATACGCAGTATTTT. The encoded protein is CASSPRSGGDTQYF.